The rows below give T cell receptor beta chains drawn from one sample of a study of T cell responses to AZD1222 COVID-19 vaccine. Sequencing used immunoSEQ multiplex PCR; TCRdb keeps in-frame clones, though not all of them. The sample carries about 84,000 clones, 80% to 90% recorded once. Here the sequenced sample was peripheral blood, taken 28 days after the second AZD1222 dose. These receptors were obtained from an adult who received the AZD1222 COVID-19 vaccine. Each CDR3 is given with its conserved first and last residue. Fields, in order: D gene, V gene, J gene, clone size, CDR3 DNA, CDR3 protein. The D gene is left open where the match is weak. Rows give clone size only sometimes, using once, few, many, or a class for an expanded clone.

D gene: NA
V gene: TRBV12-3/TRBV12-4
J gene: TRBJ1-5
clone size: NA
CDR3 DNA: TGTGCCAGCAGTTTGGATAGCAATCAGCCCCAGCATTTT
CDR3 protein: CASSLDSNQPQHF

D gene: NA
V gene: TRBV11-2
J gene: TRBJ1-1
clone size: NA
CDR3 DNA: TGTGCCAGCAGCTTATCAGGGACCGTCACTGAAGCTTTCTTT
CDR3 protein: CASSLSGTVTEAFF

D gene: NA
V gene: TRBV7-8
J gene: TRBJ2-2
clone size: few
CDR3 DNA: TGTGCCAGCAGCTTAGTCACTCTGGGAGGGGGGAACACCGGGGAGCTGTTTTTT
CDR3 protein: CASSLVTLGGGNTGELFF

D gene: NA
V gene: TRBV15
J gene: TRBJ1-4
clone size: NA
CDR3 DNA: TGTGCCACCAGCTCCACTTTCCGGGGGGTTGGTGAAAAACTGTTTTTT
CDR3 protein: CATSSTFRGVGEKLFF

D gene: NA
V gene: TRBV4-3
J gene: TRBJ2-1
clone size: NA
CDR3 DNA: TGCGCCAGCAGCCAAGGCACGGGGGCTGACAATGAGCAGTTCTTC
CDR3 protein: CASSQGTGADNEQFF

D gene: NA
V gene: TRBV6-4
J gene: TRBJ2-5
clone size: NA
CDR3 DNA: TGTGCCAGCAAGGGTACTTTCAGGGAGACCCAGTACTTC
CDR3 protein: CASKGTFRETQYF

D gene: TRBD1
V gene: TRBV7-8
J gene: TRBJ1-1
clone size: NA
CDR3 DNA: TGTGCCAGCACCGAAGGACAGGGCTACACTGAAGCTTTCTTT
CDR3 protein: CASTEGQGYTEAFF

D gene: NA
V gene: TRBV9
J gene: TRBJ1-2
clone size: NA
CDR3 DNA: TGTGCCAGCAGCGTAGAACCGACAGTATTTAACTATGGCTACACCTTC
CDR3 protein: CASSVEPTVFNYGYTF

D gene: NA
V gene: TRBV19
J gene: TRBJ1-2
clone size: NA
CDR3 DNA: TGTGCCAGTAGTATCGCAACTAACTATGGCTACACCTTC
CDR3 protein: CASSIATNYGYTF

D gene: NA
V gene: TRBV19
J gene: TRBJ1-5
clone size: NA
CDR3 DNA: TGTGCCAGTAGTACACTTGGGGCCACAGGTCACAATCAGCCCCAGCATTTT
CDR3 protein: CASSTLGATGHNQPQHF

D gene: NA
V gene: TRBV7-2
J gene: TRBJ1-2
clone size: NA
CDR3 DNA: TGTGCCAGCAGGGGATCTGGGCCCTATGGCTACACCTTC
CDR3 protein: CASRGSGPYGYTF

D gene: NA
V gene: TRBV2
J gene: TRBJ1-4
clone size: few
CDR3 DNA: TGTGCCAGCAGTGCGAGCGGACGTGAAAAACTGTTTTTT
CDR3 protein: CASSASGREKLFF

D gene: NA
V gene: TRBV11-3
J gene: TRBJ1-2
clone size: NA
CDR3 DNA: TGTGCCAGCAGCTTAGATCAGGGCGGGAACTATGGCTACACCTTC
CDR3 protein: CASSLDQGGNYGYTF

D gene: NA
V gene: TRBV27
J gene: TRBJ2-5
clone size: NA
CDR3 DNA: TGTGCCAGCAGTAACAGAGAGACCCAGTACTTC
CDR3 protein: CASSNRETQYF

D gene: NA
V gene: TRBV5-1
J gene: TRBJ1-3
clone size: many
CDR3 DNA: TGCGCCAGCAGCGCCCAGGGGTCCTCTGGAAACACCATATATTTT
CDR3 protein: CASSAQGSSGNTIYF

D gene: TRBD1
V gene: TRBV5-8
J gene: TRBJ2-7
clone size: NA
CDR3 DNA: TGTGCCAGCAGCTTGGAGGGGACAGGGGGCGAGCAGTACTTC
CDR3 protein: CASSLEGTGGEQYF

D gene: NA
V gene: TRBV27
J gene: TRBJ1-1
clone size: NA
CDR3 DNA: TGTGCCAGCTCAAGGGGCGCGGTAAACACTGAAGCTTTCTTT
CDR3 protein: CASSRGAVNTEAFF

D gene: TRBD2
V gene: TRBV9
J gene: TRBJ2-2
clone size: NA
CDR3 DNA: TGTGCCAGCAGCCCCAGCGGGAGAGTCACCGGGGAGCTGTTTTTT
CDR3 protein: CASSPSGRVTGELFF